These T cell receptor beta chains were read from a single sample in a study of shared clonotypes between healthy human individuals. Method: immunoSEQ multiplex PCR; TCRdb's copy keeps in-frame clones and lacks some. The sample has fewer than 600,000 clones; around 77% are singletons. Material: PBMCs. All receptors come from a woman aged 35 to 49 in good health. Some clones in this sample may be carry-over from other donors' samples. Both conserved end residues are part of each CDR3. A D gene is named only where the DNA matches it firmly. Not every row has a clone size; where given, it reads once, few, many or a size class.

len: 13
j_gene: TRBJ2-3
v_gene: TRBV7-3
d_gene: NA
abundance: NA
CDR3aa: CASSLTREDTQYF
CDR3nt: TGTGCCAGCAGCTTAACAAGGGAAGATACGCAGTATTTT

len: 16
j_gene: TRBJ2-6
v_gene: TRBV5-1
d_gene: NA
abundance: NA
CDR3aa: CASSADGTSGANVLTF
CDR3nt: TGCGCCAGCAGCGCGGACGGTACCTCTGGGGCCAACGTCCTGACTTTC

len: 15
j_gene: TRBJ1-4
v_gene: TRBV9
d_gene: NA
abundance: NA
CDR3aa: CASSPRQKPIEKLFF
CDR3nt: TGTGCCAGCAGCCCTAGACAGAAACCCATCGAAAAACTGTTTTTT

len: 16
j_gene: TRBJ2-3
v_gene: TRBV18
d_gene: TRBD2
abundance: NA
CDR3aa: CASSPPLAGTGDTQYF
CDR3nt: TGTGCCAGCTCACCACCCCTAGCGGGAACGGGAGATACGCAGTATTTT

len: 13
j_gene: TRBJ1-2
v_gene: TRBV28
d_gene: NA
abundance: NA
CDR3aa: CASSLRGAIGYTF
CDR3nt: TGTGCCAGCAGTTTAAGGGGGGCAATTGGCTACACCTTC

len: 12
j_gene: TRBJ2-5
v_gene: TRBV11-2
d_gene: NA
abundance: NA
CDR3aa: CASSARPETQYF
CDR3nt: TGTGCCAGCAGCGCCCGCCCTGAGACCCAGTACTTC

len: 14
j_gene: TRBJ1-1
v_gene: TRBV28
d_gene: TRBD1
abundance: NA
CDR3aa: CASRQGFGDTEAFF
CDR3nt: TGTGCCAGCCGACAGGGGTTCGGGGACACTGAAGCTTTCTTT

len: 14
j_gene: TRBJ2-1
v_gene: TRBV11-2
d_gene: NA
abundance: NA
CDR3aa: CASSLSGSLNEQFF
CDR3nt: TGTGCCAGCAGCTTATCGGGCAGCCTCAATGAGCAGTTCTTC

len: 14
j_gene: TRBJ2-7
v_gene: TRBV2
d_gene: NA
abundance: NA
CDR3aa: CASRMDLSSYEQYF
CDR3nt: TGTGCCAGCAGGATGGACTTAAGCTCCTACGAGCAGTACTTC

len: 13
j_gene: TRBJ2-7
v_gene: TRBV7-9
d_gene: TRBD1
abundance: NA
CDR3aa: CASSFGQGDEQYF
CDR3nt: TGTGCCAGCAGCTTTGGCCAGGGGGACGAGCAGTACTTC

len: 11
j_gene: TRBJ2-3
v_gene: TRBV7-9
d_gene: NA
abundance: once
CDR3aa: CASQTADTQYF
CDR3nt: TGTGCCAGCCAGACAGCAGATACGCAGTATTTT

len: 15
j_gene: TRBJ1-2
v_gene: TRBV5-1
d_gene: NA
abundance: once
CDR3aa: CASSLAGRVIYGYTF
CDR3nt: TGCGCCAGCAGCTTGGCCGGCAGGGTTATCTATGGCTACACCTTC

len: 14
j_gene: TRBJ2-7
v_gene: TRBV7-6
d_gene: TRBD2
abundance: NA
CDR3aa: CASSPTSGIFEQYF
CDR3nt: TGTGCCAGCAGCCCGACTAGCGGGATCTTCGAGCAGTACTTC

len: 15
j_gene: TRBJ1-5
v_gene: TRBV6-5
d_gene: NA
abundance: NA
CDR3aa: CASSYRQGSNQPQHF
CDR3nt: TGTGCCAGCAGTTACAGGCAGGGCTCCAATCAGCCCCAGCATTTT

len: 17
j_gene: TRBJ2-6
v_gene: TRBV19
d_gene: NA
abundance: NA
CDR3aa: CASSIRHPAFGANVLTF
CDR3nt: TGTGCCAGTAGTATCCGTCATCCCGCTTTTGGGGCCAACGTCCTGACTTTC

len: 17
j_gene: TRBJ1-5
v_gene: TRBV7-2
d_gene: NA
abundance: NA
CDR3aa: CASSSGMSAGGGEPQHF
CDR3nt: TGTGCCAGCAGCTCCGGGATGAGTGCGGGGGGCGGCGAGCCCCAGCATTTT

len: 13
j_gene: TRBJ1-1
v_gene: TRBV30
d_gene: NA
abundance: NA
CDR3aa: CAWSVDSNTEAFF
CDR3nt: TGTGCCTGGAGTGTGGACTCAAACACTGAAGCTTTCTTT

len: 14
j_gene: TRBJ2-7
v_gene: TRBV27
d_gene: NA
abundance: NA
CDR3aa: CASSPDTLFYEQYF
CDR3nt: TGTGCCAGCAGCCCTGACACGCTGTTCTACGAGCAGTACTTC

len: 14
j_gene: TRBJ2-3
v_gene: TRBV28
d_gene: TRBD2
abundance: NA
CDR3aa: CASGAGGGPNTQYF
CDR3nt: TGTGCCAGCGGAGCGGGGGGAGGGCCCAATACGCAGTATTTT

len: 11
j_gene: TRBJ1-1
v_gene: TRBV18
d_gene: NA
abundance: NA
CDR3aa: CASSPRTEAFF
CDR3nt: TGTGCCAGCTCACCCCGGACTGAAGCTTTCTTT

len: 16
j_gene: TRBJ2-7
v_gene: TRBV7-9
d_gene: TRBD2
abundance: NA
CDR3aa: CASSLGLGSYSYEQYF
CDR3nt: TGTGCCAGCAGCCTGGGACTAGGTTCCTACTCCTACGAGCAGTACTTC

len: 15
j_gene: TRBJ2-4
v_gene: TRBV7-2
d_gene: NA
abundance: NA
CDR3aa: CASSDSGSAKNIQCF
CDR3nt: TGTGCCAGCAGCGATAGCGGTTCAGCCAAAAACATTCAGTGCTTC

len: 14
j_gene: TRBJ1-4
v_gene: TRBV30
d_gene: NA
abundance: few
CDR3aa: CAWSRFATNEKLFF
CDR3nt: TGTGCCTGGAGTCGATTTGCAACTAATGAAAAACTGTTTTTT

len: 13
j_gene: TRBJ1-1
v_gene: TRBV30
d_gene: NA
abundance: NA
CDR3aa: CAWSTTGNTEAFF
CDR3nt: TGTGCCTGGAGTACTACAGGGAACACTGAAGCTTTCTTT

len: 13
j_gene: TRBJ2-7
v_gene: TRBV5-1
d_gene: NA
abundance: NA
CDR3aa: CASSLGVSYEQYF
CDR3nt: TGCGCCAGCAGCCTGGGAGTTTCCTACGAGCAGTACTTC

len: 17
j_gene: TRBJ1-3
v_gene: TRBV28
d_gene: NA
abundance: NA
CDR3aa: CASSFGGSLGPGNTIYF
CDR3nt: TGTGCCAGCAGTTTCGGGGGGTCGCTGGGCCCTGGAAACACCATATATTTT

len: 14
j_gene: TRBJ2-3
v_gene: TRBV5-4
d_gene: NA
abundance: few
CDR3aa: CVSSLVLRGDTQYF
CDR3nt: TGTGTCAGCAGCTTGGTCCTACGGGGAGATACGCAGTATTTT

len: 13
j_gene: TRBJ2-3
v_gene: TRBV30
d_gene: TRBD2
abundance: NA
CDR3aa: CAWNGGVGDTQYF
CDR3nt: TGTGCCTGGAATGGGGGGGTGGGAGATACGCAGTATTTT

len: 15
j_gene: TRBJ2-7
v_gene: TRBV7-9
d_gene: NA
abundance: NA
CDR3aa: CASSTWTAQLGEQYF
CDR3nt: TGTGCCAGCAGCACTTGGACAGCCCAGTTGGGCGAGCAGTACTTC

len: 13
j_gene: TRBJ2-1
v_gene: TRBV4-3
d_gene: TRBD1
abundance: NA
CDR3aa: CASSQWTGHEQFF
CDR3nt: TGCGCCAGCAGCCAATGGACAGGGCATGAGCAGTTCTTC

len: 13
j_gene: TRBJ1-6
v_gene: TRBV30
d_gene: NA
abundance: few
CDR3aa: CAWARGRGSPLHF
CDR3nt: TGTGCCTGGGCTAGAGGACGTGGTTCACCCCTCCACTTT

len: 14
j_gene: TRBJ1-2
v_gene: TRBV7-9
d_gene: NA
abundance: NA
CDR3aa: CASSLTRAGYGYTF
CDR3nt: TGTGCCAGCAGCTTAACCCGGGCAGGCTATGGCTACACCTTC

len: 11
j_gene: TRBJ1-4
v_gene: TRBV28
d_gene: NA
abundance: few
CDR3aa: CASSTNEKLFF
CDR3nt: TGTGCCAGCAGCACTAATGAAAAACTGTTTTTT

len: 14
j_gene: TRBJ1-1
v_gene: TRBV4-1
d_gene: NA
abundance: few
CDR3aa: CASSRAGMNTEAFF
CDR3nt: TGCGCCAGCAGCCGCGCAGGAATGAACACTGAAGCTTTCTTT

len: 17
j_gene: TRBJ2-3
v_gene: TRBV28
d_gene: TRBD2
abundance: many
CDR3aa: CASSFPTSGILTDTQYF
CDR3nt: TGTGCCAGCAGTTTCCCGACTAGCGGGATCCTCACAGATACGCAGTATTTT

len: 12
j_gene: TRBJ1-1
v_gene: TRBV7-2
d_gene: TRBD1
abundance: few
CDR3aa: CASSDRAAEAFF
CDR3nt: TGTGCCAGCAGCGACAGGGCGGCTGAAGCTTTCTTT

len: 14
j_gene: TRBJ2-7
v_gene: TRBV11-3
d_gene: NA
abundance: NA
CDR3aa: CASSLEGSSHEQYF
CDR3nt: TGTGCCAGCAGCTTAGAGGGTAGCTCCCACGAGCAGTACTTC

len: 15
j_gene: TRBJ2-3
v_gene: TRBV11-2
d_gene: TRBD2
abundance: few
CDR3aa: CASSPRAGGTDTQYF
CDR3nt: TGTGCCAGCAGCCCCCGAGCGGGAGGCACAGATACGCAGTATTTT

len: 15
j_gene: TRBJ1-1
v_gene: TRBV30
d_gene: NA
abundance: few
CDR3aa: CAWSVSARGNTEAFF
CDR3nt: TGTGCCTGGAGTGTATCGGCAAGAGGGAACACTGAAGCTTTCTTT

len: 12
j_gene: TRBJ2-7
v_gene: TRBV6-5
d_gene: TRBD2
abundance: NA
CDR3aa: CASSTTSGTQYF
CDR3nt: TGTGCCAGCAGTACTACTAGCGGAACCCAGTACTTC

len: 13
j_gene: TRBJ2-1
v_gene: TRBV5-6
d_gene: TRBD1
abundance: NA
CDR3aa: CASRRRGLGEQFF
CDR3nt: TGTGCCAGCAGACGAAGGGGGCTGGGTGAGCAGTTCTTC

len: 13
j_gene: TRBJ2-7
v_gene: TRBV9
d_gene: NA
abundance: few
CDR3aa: CASGGTVSYEQYF
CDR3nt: TGTGCCAGCGGGGGGACAGTTTCCTACGAGCAGTACTTC

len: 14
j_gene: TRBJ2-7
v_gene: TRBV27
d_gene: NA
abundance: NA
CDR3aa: CAASPGYQSYEQYF
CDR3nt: TGTGCCGCCTCCCCGGGATACCAATCCTACGAGCAGTACTTC

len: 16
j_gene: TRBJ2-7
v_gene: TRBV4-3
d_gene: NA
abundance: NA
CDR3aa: CASSQGEAGGSYEQYF
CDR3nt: TGCGCCAGCAGCCAAGGAGAAGCTGGGGGCTCCTACGAGCAGTACTTC

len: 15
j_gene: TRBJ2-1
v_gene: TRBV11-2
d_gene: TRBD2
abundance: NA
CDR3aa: CASSSTSGSWHEQFF
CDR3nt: TGTGCCAGCAGCTCAACTAGCGGGAGCTGGCATGAGCAGTTCTTC

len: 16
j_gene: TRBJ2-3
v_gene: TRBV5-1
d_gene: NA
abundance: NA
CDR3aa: CASSTASVPSTDTQYF
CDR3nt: TGCGCCAGCAGCACCGCTAGCGTCCCTAGCACAGATACGCAGTATTTT

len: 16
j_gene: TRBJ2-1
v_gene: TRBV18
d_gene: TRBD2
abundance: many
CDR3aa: CASSPMRTSGVGEQFF
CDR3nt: TGTGCCAGCTCACCAATGAGGACTAGCGGGGTTGGTGAGCAGTTCTTC

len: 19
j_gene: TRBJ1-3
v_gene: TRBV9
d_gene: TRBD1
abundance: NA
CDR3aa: CASSVGTGGSSLSGNTIYF
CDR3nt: TGTGCCAGCAGCGTCGGGACAGGGGGAAGCTCTCTCTCTGGAAACACCATATATTTT

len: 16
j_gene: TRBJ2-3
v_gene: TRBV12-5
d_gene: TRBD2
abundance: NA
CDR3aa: CASGLVTSGSSDTQYF
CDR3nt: TGTGCTAGTGGTTTGGTAACTAGCGGGAGCTCAGATACGCAGTATTTT

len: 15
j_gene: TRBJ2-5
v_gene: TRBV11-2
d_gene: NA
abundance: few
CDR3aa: CASSLNSRPQETQYF
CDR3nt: TGTGCCAGCAGCTTAAATTCGAGACCCCAAGAGACCCAGTACTTC

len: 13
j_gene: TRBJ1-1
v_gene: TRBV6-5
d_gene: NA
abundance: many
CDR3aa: CASSTGLNTEAFF
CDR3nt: TGTGCCAGCAGCACCGGCTTGAACACTGAAGCTTTCTTT